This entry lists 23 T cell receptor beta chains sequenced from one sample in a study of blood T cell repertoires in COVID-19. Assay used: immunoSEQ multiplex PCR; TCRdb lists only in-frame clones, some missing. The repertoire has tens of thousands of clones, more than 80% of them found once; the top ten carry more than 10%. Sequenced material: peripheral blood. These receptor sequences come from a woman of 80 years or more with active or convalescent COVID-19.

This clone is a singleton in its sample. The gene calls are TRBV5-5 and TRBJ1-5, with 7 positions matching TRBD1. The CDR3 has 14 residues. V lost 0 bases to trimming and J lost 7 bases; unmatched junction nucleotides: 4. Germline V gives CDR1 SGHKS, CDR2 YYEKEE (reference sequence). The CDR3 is CASSLGQGVQPQHF. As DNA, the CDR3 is TGTGCCAGCAGCTTGGGGCAGGGGGTCCAGCCCCAGCATTTT.

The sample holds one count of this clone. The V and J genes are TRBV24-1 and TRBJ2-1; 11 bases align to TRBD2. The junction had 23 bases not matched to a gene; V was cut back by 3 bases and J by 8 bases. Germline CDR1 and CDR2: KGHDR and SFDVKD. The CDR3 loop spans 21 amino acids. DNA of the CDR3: TGTGCCACCAGTGATGGGGGTGTCGGTAGCGGGAGGGCCAAAGGGTACCATGAGCAGTTCTTC. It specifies CATSDGGVGSGRAKGYHEQFF.

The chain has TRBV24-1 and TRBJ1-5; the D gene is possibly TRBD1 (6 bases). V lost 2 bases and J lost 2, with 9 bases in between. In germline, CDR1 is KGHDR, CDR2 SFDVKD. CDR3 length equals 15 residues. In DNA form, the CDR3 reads TGTGCCACCAGTGATTCCCGGACAGGCAATCAGCCCCAGCATTTT. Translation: CATSDSRTGNQPQHF.

DNA for the CDR3: TGTGCCAGCAGCCTACTTCCGGGACAGGGTACCTATGGCTACACCTTC. This codes for CASSLLPGQGTYGYTF. The chain combines TRBV7-3 with TRBJ1-2, with TRBD1 identical over 9 bases. This CDR3 has 16 residues. Trimming cost V 5 bases and J 4 bases; bases outside gene matches: 11. CDR1 SGHTA and CDR2 FQGTGA come from the germline V gene. The complete variable domain, with remaining parts taken from reference TRBV7-3 and TRBJ1-2, reads GAGVSQTPSNKVTEKGKYVELRCDPISGHTALYWYRQSLGQGPEFLIYFQGTGAADDSGLPNDRFFAVRPEGSVSTLKIQRTERGDSAVYLCASSLLPGQGTYGYTFGSGTRLTVV.

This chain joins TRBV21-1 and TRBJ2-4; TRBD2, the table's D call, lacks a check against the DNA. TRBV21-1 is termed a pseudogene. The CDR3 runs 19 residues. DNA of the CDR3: TGTGCCAGCAGAACGACGAAGGCGGGAGGTGAGTTGGCCAAAAACATTCAGTACTTC. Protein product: CASRTTKAGGELAKNIQYF.

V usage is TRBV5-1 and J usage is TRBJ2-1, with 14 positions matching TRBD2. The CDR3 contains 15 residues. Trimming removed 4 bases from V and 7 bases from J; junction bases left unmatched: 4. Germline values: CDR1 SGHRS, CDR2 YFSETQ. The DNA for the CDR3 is TGCGCCAGCAGCCCAGGGACTAGCGGGAGAAATGAGCAGTTCTTC. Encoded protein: CASSPGTSGRNEQFF.

CDR3 residues: CASSAGTGQETQYF. The CDR3 DNA is TGTGCCAGCAGCGCCGGGACAGGCCAAGAGACCCAGTACTTC. The chain is built from TRBV7-2 and TRBJ2-5; 8 bases map to TRBD1. Per germline, CDR1 SGHTA and CDR2 FQGNSA. CDR3 length: 14 residues. The V segment lost 5 bases and the J segment 1 base; nucleotides outside the gene matches: 3.

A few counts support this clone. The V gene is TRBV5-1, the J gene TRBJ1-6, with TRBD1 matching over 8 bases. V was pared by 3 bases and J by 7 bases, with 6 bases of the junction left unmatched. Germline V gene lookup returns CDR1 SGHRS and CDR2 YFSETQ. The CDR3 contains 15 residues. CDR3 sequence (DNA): TGCGCCAGCAGCTCGACAGGGGTGGGAAATTCACCCCTCCACTTT. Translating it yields CASSSTGVGNSPLHF.

CDR3 residues: CASSRQGIYGYTF. The CDR3 DNA reads TGTGCCAGCAGTCGACAGGGGATCTATGGCTACACCTTC. The V and J genes are TRBV27 and TRBJ1-2, with TRBD1 identical over 8 bases. The germline V gene has CDR1 MNHEY and CDR2 SMNVEV (reference sequence). This CDR3 is 13 amino acids long. V was pared by 5 bases and J by 4 bases, with 3 bases of the junction left unmatched.

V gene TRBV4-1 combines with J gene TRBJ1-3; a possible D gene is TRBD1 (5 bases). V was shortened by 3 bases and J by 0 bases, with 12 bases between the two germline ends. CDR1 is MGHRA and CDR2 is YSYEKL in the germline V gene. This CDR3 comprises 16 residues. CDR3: CASSQGRGYSGNTIYF. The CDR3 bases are TGCGCCAGCAGCCAGGGGAGGGGCTACTCTGGAAACACCATATATTTT.

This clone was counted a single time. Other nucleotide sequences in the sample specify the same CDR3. The CDR3 DNA reads as TGCAGCGTTGACAGGGGGAACACTGAAGCTTTCTTT. This sequence encodes CSVDRGNTEAFF. The chain links TRBV29-1 to TRBJ1-1, with D perhaps TRBD1 (6 bases). CDR1 and CDR2 from the germline V gene are SQVTM and ANQGSEA. The CDR3 totals 12 residues. V lost 3 bases, J lost 1 base, and 6 bases lay in between. The full variable domain, rest sourced from reference TRBV29-1 and TRBJ1-1, is SAVISQKPSRDICQRGTSLTIQCQVDSQVTMMFWYRQQPGQSLTLIATANQGSEATYESGFVIDKFPISRPNLTFSTLTVSNMSPEDSSIYLCSVDRGNTEAFFGQGTRLTVV.

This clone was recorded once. The CDR3 sequence: CASSLTGGKNTGELFF. The CDR3 DNA sequence: TGTGCCAGCAGCCTCACGGGGGGCAAGAACACCGGGGAGCTGTTTTTT. The rearrangement joins TRBV7-2 to TRBJ2-2; tentative D call: TRBD2 (7 bases). Germline V gene lookup returns CDR1 SGHTA and CDR2 FQGNSA. V was trimmed by 5 bases and J by 1 base, leaving 14 bases between them. The CDR3 is 16 amino acids.

The CDR3 DNA follows: TGTGCCAGCAGCACACAGGGGGGGGCTGAAGCTTTCTTT. Amino acids: CASSTQGGAEAFF. The chain joins TRBV14 to TRBJ1-1; 8 positions match TRBD1. This CDR3 contains 13 residues. The trim removed 5 bases at V and 6 bases at J, leaving 5 bases unmatched. The germline V gene has CDR1 SGHDN and CDR2 FVKESK.

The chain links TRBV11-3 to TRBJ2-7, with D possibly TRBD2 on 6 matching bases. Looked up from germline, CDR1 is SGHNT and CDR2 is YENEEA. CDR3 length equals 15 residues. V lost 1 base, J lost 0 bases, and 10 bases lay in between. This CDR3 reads CASSLAPGSSYEQYF. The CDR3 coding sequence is TGTGCCAGCAGCTTAGCCCCCGGGAGCTCCTACGAGCAGTACTTC.

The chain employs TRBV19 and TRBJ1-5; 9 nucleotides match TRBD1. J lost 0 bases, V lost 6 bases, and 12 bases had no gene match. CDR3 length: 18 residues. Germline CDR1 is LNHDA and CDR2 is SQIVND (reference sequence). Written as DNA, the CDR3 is TGTGCCAGTAGGGAGACAGGGGGGAGATCCTATAGCAATCAGCCCCAGCATTTT. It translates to CASRETGGRSYSNQPQHF.

CDR3 bases: TGTGCCAGCAGTTCAACCAGGGGCCCCGGCGGCTACACCTTC. Translation gives CASSSTRGPGGYTF. The gene calls are TRBV27 and TRBJ1-2, with D possibly being TRBD1 (6 bases). The CDR3 spans 14 residues. V lost 4 bases and J lost 8, with 17 bases in between. Per germline, CDR1 MNHEY and CDR2 SMNVEV (reference sequence).

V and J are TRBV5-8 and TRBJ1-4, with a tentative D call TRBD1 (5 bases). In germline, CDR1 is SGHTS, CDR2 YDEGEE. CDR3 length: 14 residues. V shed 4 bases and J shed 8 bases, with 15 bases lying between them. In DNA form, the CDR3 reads TGTGCCAGCAGCATGACTCAAAAGGGGGAAAAACTGTTTTTT. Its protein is CASSMTQKGEKLFF.

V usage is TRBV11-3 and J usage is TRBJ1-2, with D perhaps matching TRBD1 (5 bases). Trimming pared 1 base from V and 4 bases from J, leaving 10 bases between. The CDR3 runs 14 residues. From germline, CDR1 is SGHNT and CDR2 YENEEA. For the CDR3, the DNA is TGTGCCAGCAGCTTAGTGGGGCAGGGCTATGGCTACACCTTC. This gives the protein CASSLVGQGYGYTF. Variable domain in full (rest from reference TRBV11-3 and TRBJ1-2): EAGVVQSPRYKIIEKKQPVAFWCNPISGHNTLYWYLQNLGQGPELLIRYENEEAVDDSQLPKDRFSAERLKGVDSTLKIQPAELGDSAVYLCASSLVGQGYGYTFGSGTRLTVV.

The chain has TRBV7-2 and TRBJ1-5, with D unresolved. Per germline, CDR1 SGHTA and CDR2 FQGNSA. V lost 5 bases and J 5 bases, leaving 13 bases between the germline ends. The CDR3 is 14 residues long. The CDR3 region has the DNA TGTGCCAGCAGCACCACCAGGCTCGATCAGCCCCAGCATTTT. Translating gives CASSTTRLDQPQHF.

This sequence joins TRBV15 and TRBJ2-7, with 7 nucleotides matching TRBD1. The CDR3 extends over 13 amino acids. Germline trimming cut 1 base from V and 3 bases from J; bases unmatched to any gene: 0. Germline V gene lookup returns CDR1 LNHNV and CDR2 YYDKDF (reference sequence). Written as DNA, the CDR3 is TGTGCCACCAGCAGAGGGGACAGCTACGAGCAGTACTTC. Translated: CATSRGDSYEQYF.

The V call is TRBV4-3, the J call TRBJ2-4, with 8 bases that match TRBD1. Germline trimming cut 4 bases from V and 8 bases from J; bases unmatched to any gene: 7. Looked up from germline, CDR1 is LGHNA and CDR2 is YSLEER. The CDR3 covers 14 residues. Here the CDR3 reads CASSPGQGDHIQYF. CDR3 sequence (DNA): TGCGCCAGCAGCCCAGGACAGGGTGATCACATTCAGTACTTC.

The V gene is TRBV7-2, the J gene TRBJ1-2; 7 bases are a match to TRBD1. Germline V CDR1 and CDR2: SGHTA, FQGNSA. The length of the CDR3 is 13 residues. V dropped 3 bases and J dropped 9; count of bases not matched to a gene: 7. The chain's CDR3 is CASSLGTGESYTF. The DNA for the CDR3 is TGTGCCAGCAGCTTGGGTACAGGGGAGAGCTACACCTTC.

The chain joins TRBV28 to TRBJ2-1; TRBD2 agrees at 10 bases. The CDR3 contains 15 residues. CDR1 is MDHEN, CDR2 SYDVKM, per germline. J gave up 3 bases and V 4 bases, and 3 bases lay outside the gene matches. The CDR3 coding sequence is TGTGCCAGCAGTTCTAGCGGGAGCGGCTACAATGAGCAGTTCTTC. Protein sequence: CASSSSGSGYNEQFF.